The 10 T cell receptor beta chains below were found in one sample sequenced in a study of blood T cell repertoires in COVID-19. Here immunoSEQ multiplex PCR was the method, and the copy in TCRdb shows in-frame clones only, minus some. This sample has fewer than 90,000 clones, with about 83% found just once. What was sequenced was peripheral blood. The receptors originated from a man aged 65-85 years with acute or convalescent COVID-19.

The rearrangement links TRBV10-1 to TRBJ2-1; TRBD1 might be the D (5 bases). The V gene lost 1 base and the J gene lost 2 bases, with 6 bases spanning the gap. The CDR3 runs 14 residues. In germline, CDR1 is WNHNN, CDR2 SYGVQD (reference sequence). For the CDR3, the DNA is TGCGCCAGCAGTGAGTACAGGCCCTACAATGAGCAGTTCTTC. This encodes CASSEYRPYNEQFF.

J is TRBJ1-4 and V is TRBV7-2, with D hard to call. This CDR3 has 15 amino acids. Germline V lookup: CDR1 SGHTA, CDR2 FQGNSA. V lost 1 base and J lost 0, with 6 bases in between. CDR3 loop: CASSLVSATNEKLFF. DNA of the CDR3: TGTGCCAGCAGCTTAGTTTCTGCAACTAATGAAAAACTGTTTTTT. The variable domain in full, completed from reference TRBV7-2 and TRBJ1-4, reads GAGVSQSPSNKVTEKGKDVELRCDPISGHTALYWYRQSLGQGLEFLIYFQGNSAPDKSGLPSDRFSAERTGGSVSTLTIQRTQQEDSAVYLCASSLVSATNEKLFFGSGTQLSVL.

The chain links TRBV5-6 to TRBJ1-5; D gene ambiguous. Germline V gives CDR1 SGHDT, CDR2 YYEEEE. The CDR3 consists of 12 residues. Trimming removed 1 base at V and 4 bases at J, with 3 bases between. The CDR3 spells CASSLRNQPQHF. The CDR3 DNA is TGTGCCAGCAGCTTGCGTAATCAGCCCCAGCATTTT.

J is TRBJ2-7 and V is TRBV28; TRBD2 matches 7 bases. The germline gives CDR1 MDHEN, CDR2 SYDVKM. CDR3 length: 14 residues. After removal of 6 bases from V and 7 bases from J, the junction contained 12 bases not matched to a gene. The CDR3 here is CASRDFRLAREQYF. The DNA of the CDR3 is TGTGCCAGCAGGGACTTCAGACTAGCCAGGGAGCAGTACTTC. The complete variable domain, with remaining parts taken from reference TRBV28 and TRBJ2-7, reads DVKVTQSSRYLVKRTGEKVFLECVQDMDHENMFWYRQDPGLGLRLIYFSYDVKMKEKGDIPEGYSVSREKKERFSLILESASTNQTSMYLCASRDFRLAREQYFGPGTRLTVT.

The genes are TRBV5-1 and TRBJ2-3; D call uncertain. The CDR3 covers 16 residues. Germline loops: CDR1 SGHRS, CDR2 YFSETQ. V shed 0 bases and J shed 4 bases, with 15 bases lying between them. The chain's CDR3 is CASSLGATRRADTQYF. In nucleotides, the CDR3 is TGCGCCAGCAGCTTGGGTGCCACCAGGCGTGCAGATACGCAGTATTTT.

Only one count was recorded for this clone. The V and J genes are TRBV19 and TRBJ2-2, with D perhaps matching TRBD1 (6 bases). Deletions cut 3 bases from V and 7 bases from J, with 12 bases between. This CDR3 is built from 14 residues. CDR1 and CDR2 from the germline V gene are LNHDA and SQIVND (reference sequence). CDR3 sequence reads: CASSIRGGIGELFF. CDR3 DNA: TGTGCCAGTAGTATCCGAGGGGGTATCGGGGAGCTGTTTTTT.

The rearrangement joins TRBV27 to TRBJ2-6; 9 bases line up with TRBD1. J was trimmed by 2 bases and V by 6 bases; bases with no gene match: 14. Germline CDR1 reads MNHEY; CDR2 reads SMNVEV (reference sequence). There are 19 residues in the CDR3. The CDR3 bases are TGTGCCAGCAGGGAGTGGGGGACAGGGAATAATGCTGGGGCCAACGTCCTGACTTTC. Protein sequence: CASREWGTGNNAGANVLTF.

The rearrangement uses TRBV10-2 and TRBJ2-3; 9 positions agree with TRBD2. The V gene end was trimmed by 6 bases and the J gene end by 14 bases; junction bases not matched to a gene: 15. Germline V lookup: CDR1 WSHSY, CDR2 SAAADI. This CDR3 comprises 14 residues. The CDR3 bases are TGCGCCAGCAGCCGGACTAGCGCCGGTCGCAATGCGTATTTT. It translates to CASSRTSAGRNAYF.

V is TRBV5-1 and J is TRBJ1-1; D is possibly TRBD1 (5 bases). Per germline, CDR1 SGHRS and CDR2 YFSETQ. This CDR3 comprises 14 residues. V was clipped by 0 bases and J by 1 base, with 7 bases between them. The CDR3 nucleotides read TGCGCCAGCAGCTTGGGGGGCCCGAACACTGAAGCTTTCTTT. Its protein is CASSLGGPNTEAFF.

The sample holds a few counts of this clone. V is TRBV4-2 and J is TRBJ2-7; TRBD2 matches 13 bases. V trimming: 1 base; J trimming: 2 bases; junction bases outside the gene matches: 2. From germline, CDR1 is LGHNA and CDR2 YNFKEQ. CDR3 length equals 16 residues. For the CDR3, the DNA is TGTGCCAGCAGCCAAGCTGGGACTAGCGGGGCCTACGAGCAGTACTTC. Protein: CASSQAGTSGAYEQYF.